A selection of T cell receptor beta chains follows, all from one sample in a study of control samples from healthy donors and cancer patients. Produced via immunoSEQ multiplex PCR; TCRdb's table is partial and in-frame only. Here the sample spans around 150,000 clones, 70% to 90% being singletons. The specimen was blood. These receptors all come from a young man in good health. CDR3s include the opening cysteine and the closing phenylalanine or tryptophan. D genes are given only for firm matches. Not all rows give a size; the values are once, few, many and, for expanded clones, a class.

D: NA; J: TRBJ2-1; V: TRBV21-1; size: NA; CDR3: CASSVERGNEQFF; DNA: TGTGCCAGCAGCGTTGAGAGAGGCAATGAGCAGTTCTTC
D: NA; J: TRBJ1-5; V: TRBV19; size: NA; CDR3: CASSIFGDSNQPQHF; DNA: TGTGCCAGTAGTATTTTCGGAGATAGCAATCAGCCCCAGCATTTT
D: TRBD1; J: TRBJ1-1; V: TRBV2; size: NA; CDR3: CASSQGQGTTEAFF; DNA: TGTGCCAGCAGTCAGGGACAGGGCACGACTGAAGCTTTCTTT
D: NA; J: TRBJ1-5; V: TRBV6-5; size: NA; CDR3: CASRLSLSNQPQHF; DNA: TGTGCCAGCAGGTTGTCCCTTAGCAATCAGCCCCAGCATTTT
D: NA; J: TRBJ2-3; V: TRBV11-3; size: NA; CDR3: CASSSESTDTQYF; DNA: TGTGCCAGCAGTTCAGAGAGCACAGATACGCAGTATTTT
D: NA; J: TRBJ2-6; V: TRBV2; size: NA; CDR3: CASSDGGGSGANVLTF; DNA: TGTGCCAGCAGTGACGGGGGAGGCTCCGGGGCCAACGTCCTGACTTTC
D: TRBD1; J: TRBJ1-3; V: TRBV7-9; size: NA; CDR3: CASSSPDRAGNTIYF; DNA: TGTGCCAGCAGCTCGCCAGACAGGGCTGGAAACACCATATATTTT
D: NA; J: TRBJ1-3; V: TRBV4-3; size: NA; CDR3: CASSQESQTRGNTIYF; DNA: TGCGCCAGCAGCCAAGAGAGTCAAACGAGGGGAAACACCATATATTTT
D: TRBD1; J: TRBJ2-5; V: TRBV2; size: NA; CDR3: CASRGQGRGTQYF; DNA: TGTGCCAGCAGGGGACAGGGAAGGGGGACCCAGTACTTC
D: NA; J: TRBJ2-2; V: TRBV6-4; size: NA; CDR3: CASSDRPGELFF; DNA: TGTGCCAGCAGTGACAGGCCCGGGGAGCTGTTTTTT
D: TRBD1; J: TRBJ1-5; V: TRBV29-1; size: NA; CDR3: CSAGQGNQPQHF; DNA: TGCAGCGCTGGACAGGGGAATCAGCCCCAGCATTTT
D: NA; J: TRBJ2-7; V: TRBV7-9; size: NA; CDR3: CASSAMGYEQYF; DNA: TGTGCCAGCAGCGCGATGGGCTACGAGCAGTACTTC
D: TRBD1; J: TRBJ1-6; V: TRBV3-1/TRBV3-2; size: NA; CDR3: CASKGTGGSPLHF; DNA: TGTGCCAGCAAGGGGACAGGGGGATCACCCCTCCACTTT
D: TRBD1; J: TRBJ1-5; V: TRBV28; size: NA; CDR3: CASNPGGSNQPQHF; DNA: TGTGCCAGCAATCCAGGGGGAAGCAATCAGCCCCAGCATTTT
D: NA; J: TRBJ1-1; V: TRBV6-1; size: NA; CDR3: CASSEVRGTEAFF; DNA: TGTGCCAGCAGTGAAGTGCGGGGAACTGAAGCTTTCTTT
D: NA; J: TRBJ1-3; V: TRBV15; size: NA; CDR3: CATSRDRNTIYF; DNA: TGTGCCACCAGCAGAGACAGAAACACCATATATTTT
D: NA; J: TRBJ1-2; V: TRBV7-9; size: NA; CDR3: CASSAPEGTGYTF; DNA: TGTGCCAGCAGCGCCCCGGAGGGGACTGGCTACACCTTC
D: TRBD1; J: TRBJ1-1; V: TRBV9; size: few; CDR3: CASGTGGTEAFF; DNA: TGTGCCAGTGGGACAGGGGGGACTGAAGCTTTCTTT
D: TRBD1; J: TRBJ1-2; V: TRBV27; size: NA; CDR3: CASRPPGQGGAGYTF; DNA: TGTGCCAGCAGACCTCCGGGACAGGGAGGAGCTGGCTACACCTTC
D: NA; J: TRBJ2-1; V: TRBV27; size: NA; CDR3: CASSPVQGTDEQFF; DNA: TGTGCCAGCAGTCCAGTACAGGGCACAGATGAGCAGTTCTTC
D: TRBD2; J: TRBJ2-1; V: TRBV28; size: NA; CDR3: CASSFAGERDNEQFF; DNA: TGTGCCAGCAGTTTCGCGGGAGAGAGGGACAATGAGCAGTTCTTC
D: TRBD1; J: TRBJ1-1; V: TRBV5-1; size: NA; CDR3: CASSLGQVNTEAFF; DNA: TGCGCCAGCAGTTTAGGACAGGTGAACACTGAAGCTTTCTTT
D: NA; J: TRBJ2-1; V: TRBV10-3; size: NA; CDR3: CAIGAGTDEQFF; DNA: TGTGCCATCGGGGCCGGTACGGATGAGCAGTTCTTC
D: NA; J: TRBJ2-3; V: TRBV30; size: NA; CDR3: CAWSVRGGDTQYF; DNA: TGTGCCTGGAGTGTTAGGGGTGGTGATACGCAGTATTTT
D: NA; J: TRBJ1-5; V: TRBV19; size: NA; CDR3: CASSILWTLKRNQPQHF; DNA: TGTGCCAGTAGTATACTCTGGACGCTAAAGCGCAATCAGCCCCAGCATTTT
D: NA; J: TRBJ1-1; V: TRBV2; size: NA; CDR3: CASSGDAGTEAFF; DNA: TGTGCCAGCAGTGGGGACGCGGGGACTGAAGCTTTCTTT
D: NA; J: TRBJ2-1; V: TRBV12-3/TRBV12-4; size: NA; CDR3: CASSLPLNEQFF; DNA: TGTGCCAGCAGTCTACCCCTCAATGAGCAGTTCTTC
D: NA; J: TRBJ1-3; V: TRBV7-6; size: NA; CDR3: CASSPFKKSGNTIYF; DNA: TGTGCCAGCAGCCCCTTCAAGAAATCCGGAAACACCATATATTTT
D: NA; J: TRBJ1-6; V: TRBV7-3; size: NA; CDR3: CASSLRGRSTSYNSPLHF; DNA: TGTGCCAGCAGCCTAAGGGGCAGATCGACCTCCTATAATTCACCCCTCCACTTT
D: NA; J: TRBJ1-6; V: TRBV4-1; size: NA; CDR3: CASSQERGYNSPLHF; DNA: TGCGCCAGCAGCCAAGAAAGGGGGTATAATTCACCCCTCCACTTT
D: TRBD1; J: TRBJ1-6; V: TRBV25-1; size: NA; CDR3: CASSDDRGRDSPLHF; DNA: TGTGCCAGCAGTGATGACAGGGGAAGGGATTCACCCCTCCACTTT
D: TRBD1; J: TRBJ1-2; V: TRBV14; size: few; CDR3: CASSQWTGSYGYTF; DNA: TGTGCCAGCAGCCAATGGACAGGAAGTTATGGCTACACCTTC
D: TRBD1; J: TRBJ2-1; V: TRBV27; size: NA; CDR3: CASSLAGGYNEQFF; DNA: TGTGCCAGCAGTTTAGCAGGGGGATACAATGAGCAGTTCTTC
D: NA; J: TRBJ1-6; V: TRBV27; size: NA; CDR3: CASSLEGAYNSPLHF; DNA: TGTGCCAGCAGTTTGGAGGGCGCCTATAATTCACCCCTCCACTTT
D: TRBD1; J: TRBJ2-3; V: TRBV29-1; size: NA; CDR3: CSVEDQGVDTQYF; DNA: TGCAGCGTTGAGGATCAGGGGGTGGATACGCAGTATTTT
D: NA; J: TRBJ1-2; V: TRBV6-6; size: NA; CDR3: CASSYSKGTRWGYTF; DNA: TGTGCCAGCAGTTACTCGAAGGGTACTAGATGGGGCTACACCTTC
D: NA; J: TRBJ1-2; V: TRBV20-1; size: NA; CDR3: CSAREGRGYTF; DNA: TGCAGTGCTAGAGAGGGAAGGGGCTACACCTTC
D: NA; J: TRBJ1-2; V: TRBV7-8; size: NA; CDR3: CASSLGTEMYGYTF; DNA: TGTGCCAGCAGCTTGGGGACGGAGATGTATGGCTACACCTTC
D: TRBD2; J: TRBJ2-5; V: TRBV7-2; size: NA; CDR3: CASSKAGGPYETQYF; DNA: TGTGCCAGCAGCAAAGCGGGGGGGCCTTATGAGACCCAGTACTTC
D: TRBD1; J: TRBJ2-7; V: TRBV15; size: NA; CDR3: CATSRAGTGEQYF; DNA: TGTGCCACCAGCAGAGCCGGGACAGGCGAGCAGTACTTC
D: TRBD1; J: TRBJ1-1; V: TRBV3-1/TRBV3-2; size: NA; CDR3: CASSTQGQGEAFF; DNA: TGTGCCAGCAGCACCCAGGGACAGGGGGAAGCTTTCTTT
D: NA; J: TRBJ2-1; V: TRBV7-3; size: NA; CDR3: CASSLMGGVSYNEQFF; DNA: TGTGCCAGCAGCTTAATGGGCGGGGTCTCCTACAATGAGCAGTTCTTC
D: NA; J: TRBJ2-7; V: TRBV3-1/TRBV3-2; size: once; CDR3: CASSRLGRQQSYEQYF; DNA: TGTGCCAGCAGCCGCTTGGGAAGACAGCAGTCCTACGAGCAGTACTTC
D: NA; J: TRBJ2-2; V: TRBV7-8; size: NA; CDR3: CASSWPGRLEDTGELFF; DNA: TGTGCCAGCAGCTGGCCTGGGAGACTAGAGGACACCGGGGAGCTGTTTTTT
D: TRBD1; J: TRBJ1-6; V: TRBV5-6; size: NA; CDR3: CASSLLGQGRSPLHF; DNA: TGTGCCAGCAGCTTGCTGGGACAGGGAAGATCACCCCTCCACTTT
D: NA; J: TRBJ1-2; V: TRBV28; size: NA; CDR3: CASSPSGRGLSYTF; DNA: TGTGCCAGCAGTCCATCCGGCCGCGGCCTAAGCTACACCTTC
D: NA; J: TRBJ2-3; V: TRBV7-2; size: NA; CDR3: CASSLERGRAADTQYF; DNA: TGTGCCAGCAGCTTAGAAAGGGGGAGGGCCGCAGATACGCAGTATTTT
D: NA; J: TRBJ2-4; V: TRBV6-4; size: NA; CDR3: CASSGQERGIQYF; DNA: TGTGCCAGCAGTGGACAGGAGCGCGGCATTCAGTACTTC
D: NA; J: TRBJ2-5; V: TRBV6-5; size: NA; CDR3: CASSYFPRLVVGTQYF; DNA: TGTGCCAGCAGTTACTTTCCTCGTCTTGTCGTCGGGACCCAGTACTTC
D: NA; J: TRBJ1-1; V: TRBV6-5; size: NA; CDR3: CASSYWRPASTEAFF; DNA: TGTGCCAGCAGTTACTGGCGCCCGGCGTCCACTGAAGCTTTCTTT
D: NA; J: TRBJ1-1; V: TRBV6-6; size: NA; CDR3: CASSYDRKNPSTEAFF; DNA: TGTGCCAGCAGTTACGACAGAAAGAATCCGAGCACTGAAGCTTTCTTT
D: TRBD1; J: TRBJ2-1; V: TRBV19; size: NA; CDR3: CASSRWDRGGNEQFF; DNA: TGTGCCAGTTCGCGATGGGACAGGGGCGGGAATGAGCAGTTCTTC
D: NA; J: TRBJ1-1; V: TRBV6-4; size: once; CDR3: CASSVSSIGGTEAFF; DNA: TGTGCCAGCAGTGTCTCTTCTATAGGGGGCACTGAAGCTTTCTTT
D: TRBD2; J: TRBJ2-5; V: TRBV4-2; size: NA; CDR3: CASSQDWASGETQYF; DNA: TGTGCCAGCAGCCAAGATTGGGCTAGCGGGGAGACCCAGTACTTC